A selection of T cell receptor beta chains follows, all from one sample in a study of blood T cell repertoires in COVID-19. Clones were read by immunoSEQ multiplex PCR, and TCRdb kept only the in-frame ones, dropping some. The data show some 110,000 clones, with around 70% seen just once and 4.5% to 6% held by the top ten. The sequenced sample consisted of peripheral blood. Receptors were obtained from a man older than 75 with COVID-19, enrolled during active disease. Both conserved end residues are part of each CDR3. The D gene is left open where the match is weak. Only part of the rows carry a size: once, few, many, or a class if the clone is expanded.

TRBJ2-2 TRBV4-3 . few CASSPSITGELFF TGCGCCAGCAGCCCCAGTATCACCGGGGAGCTGTTTTTT
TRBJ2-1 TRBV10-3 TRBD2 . CAISSSGMYNEQFF TGTGCCATCAGTTCTAGCGGGATGTACAATGAGCAGTTCTTC
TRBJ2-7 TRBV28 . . CASSFGARGEQYF TGTGCCAGCAGTTTCGGCGCACGGGGGGAGCAGTACTTC
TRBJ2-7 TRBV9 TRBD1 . CASSVGLDRVSEQYF TGTGCCAGCAGCGTAGGGTTGGACAGGGTTTCCGAGCAGTACTTC
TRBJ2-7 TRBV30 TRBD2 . CAWGLVRGYEQYF TGTGCCTGGGGACTAGTAAGGGGCTACGAGCAGTACTTC
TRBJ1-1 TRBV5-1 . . CASSLVSGLGTEAFF TGCGCCAGCAGCTTGGTTTCGGGACTGGGGACTGAAGCTTTCTTT
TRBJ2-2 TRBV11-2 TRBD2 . CASSLTSGKIGELFF TGTGCCAGCAGCTTGACTAGCGGGAAGATCGGGGAGCTGTTTTTT
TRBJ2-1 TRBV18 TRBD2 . CASSPNGGSYNEQFF TGTGCCAGCTCACCTAACGGGGGGTCCTACAATGAGCAGTTCTTC
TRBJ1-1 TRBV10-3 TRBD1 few CAISATGDAEAFF TGTGCCATCAGTGCGACAGGGGACGCTGAAGCTTTCTTT
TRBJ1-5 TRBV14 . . CASSQGRSPNIFNQPQHF TGTGCCAGCAGCCAAGGCAGGTCACCCAACATATTCAATCAGCCCCAGCATTTT
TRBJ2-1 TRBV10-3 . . CAIRGAERYNEQFF TGTGCCATCAGGGGAGCGGAGAGATACAATGAGCAGTTCTTC
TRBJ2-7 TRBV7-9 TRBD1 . CATDRGQGYEQYF TGTGCCACCGATCGGGGACAGGGCTACGAGCAGTACTTC
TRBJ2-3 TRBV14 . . CASSHPTSWDFTDTQYF TGTGCCAGCAGCCACCCAACGTCCTGGGACTTCACAGATACGCAGTATTTT
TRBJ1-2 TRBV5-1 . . CASSIGTPNAYGYTF TGCGCCAGCAGCATCGGGACACCGAATGCCTATGGCTACACCTTC
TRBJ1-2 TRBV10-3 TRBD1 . CATTWDRDYGYTF TGTGCCACCACTTGGGACAGAGACTATGGCTACACCTTC
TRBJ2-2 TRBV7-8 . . CASSLYGSGDTGELFF TGTGCCAGCAGCTTATACGGCTCCGGGGACACCGGGGAGCTGTTTTTT
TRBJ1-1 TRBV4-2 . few CASSKDNAIAATYTEAFF TGTGCCAGCAGCAAGGACAACGCTATAGCGGCGACCTACACTGAAGCTTTCTTT
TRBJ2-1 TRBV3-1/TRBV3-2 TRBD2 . CASSPRTSGRNEQFF TGTGCCAGCAGCCCCAGGACTAGCGGGAGGAATGAGCAGTTCTTC
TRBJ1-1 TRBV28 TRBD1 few CASSGTGTGALAFF TGTGCCAGCAGTGGAACCGGGACAGGGGCCTTAGCTTTCTTT
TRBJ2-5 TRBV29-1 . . CSVEGGRGVVETQYF TGCAGCGTTGAAGGAGGCAGGGGAGTGGTGGAGACCCAGTACTTC
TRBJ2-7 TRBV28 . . CASRIEGGAYEQYF TGTGCCAGCAGGATTGAAGGGGGGGCCTACGAGCAGTACTTC
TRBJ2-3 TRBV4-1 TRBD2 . CASSQGLVPGGGADTQYF TGCGCCAGCAGCCAAGGGCTGGTTCCGGGAGGGGGGGCAGATACGCAGTATTTT
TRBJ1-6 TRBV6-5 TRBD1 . CASSYTTGGSSPLHF TGTGCCAGCAGTTACACCACAGGGGGATCCTCACCCCTCCACTTT
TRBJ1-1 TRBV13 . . CASSLGSTEAFF TGTGCCAGCAGCTTAGGGAGCACTGAAGCTTTCTTT
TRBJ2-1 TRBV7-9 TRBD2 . CASSLAGAGGTYNEQFF TGTGCCAGCAGCTTAGCAGGAGCGGGAGGGACCTACAATGAGCAGTTCTTC
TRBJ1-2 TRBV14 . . CASSQNSGVGGYTF TGTGCCAGCAGCCAAAATTCGGGTGTAGGTGGCTACACCTTC
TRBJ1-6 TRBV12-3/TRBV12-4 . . CASSPPYSPLHF TGTGCCAGCAGTCCCCCTTATTCACCCCTCCACTTT
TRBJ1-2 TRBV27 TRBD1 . CASGSQGFNYGYTF TGTGCCAGCGGATCACAGGGGTTCAACTATGGCTACACCTTC
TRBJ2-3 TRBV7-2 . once CASSREATDTQYF TGTGCCAGCAGCCGGGAAGCCACAGATACGCAGTATTTT
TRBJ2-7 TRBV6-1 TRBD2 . CASSERGGSGYEQYF TGTGCCAGCAGTGAAAGGGGAGGGAGTGGCTACGAGCAGTACTTC
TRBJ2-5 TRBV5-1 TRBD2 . CASSLVGTSGTRGTQYF TGCGCCAGCAGCTTGGTAGGGACTAGCGGTACTAGAGGGACCCAGTACTTC
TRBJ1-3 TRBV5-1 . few CASRQGSGNTIYF TGCGCCAGCAGACAGGGCTCTGGAAACACCATATATTTT
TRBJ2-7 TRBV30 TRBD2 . CAWSVRASGSYEQYF TGTGCCTGGAGTGTAAGGGCTAGCGGCTCCTACGAGCAGTACTTC
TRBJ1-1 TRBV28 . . CASTPGTMNTEAFF TGTGCCAGCACCCCGGGTACCATGAACACTGAAGCTTTCTTT
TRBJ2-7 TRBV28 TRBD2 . CASTLSGRGYEQYF TGTGCCAGCACCCTTAGCGGGAGGGGCTACGAGCAGTACTTC
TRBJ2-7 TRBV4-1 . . CASSHDVEREQYF TGCGCCAGCAGCCACGACGTGGAGCGGGAGCAGTACTTC
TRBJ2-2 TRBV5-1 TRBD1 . CASSSGQANTGELFF TGCGCCAGCAGCTCGGGACAGGCGAACACCGGGGAGCTGTTTTTT
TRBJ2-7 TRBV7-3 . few CASSLTAGYSYEQYF TGTGCCAGCAGCTTAACGGCGGGGTACTCCTACGAGCAGTACTTC
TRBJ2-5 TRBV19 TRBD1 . CASSITGARQETQYF TGTGCCAGTAGTATAACAGGGGCTAGGCAAGAGACCCAGTACTTC
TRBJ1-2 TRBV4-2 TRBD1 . CASSPGFGTGGPGGYTF TGTGCCAGCAGCCCCGGCTTTGGGACAGGGGGTCCGGGGGGCTACACCTTC
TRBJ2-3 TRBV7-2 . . CASSPEAYSDTQYF TGTGCCAGCAGCCCGGAGGCCTATTCAGATACGCAGTATTTT
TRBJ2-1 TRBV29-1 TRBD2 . CSVEDRGGLGSGNEQFF TGCAGCGTTGAAGATCGGGGGGGACTAGGGTCTGGCAATGAGCAGTTCTTC